This T cell receptor beta chain was captured in a study of blood T cell repertoires in COVID-19. V dropped 3 bases and J dropped 8 bases, with 4 bases sitting between them. CDR1 is SGHAT, CDR2 FQDESV, per germline (reference sequence). The CDR3 consists of 11 residues. Data came from immunoSEQ multiplex PCR; TCRdb stores just in-frame clones and leaves some out. In the table there are 50,000 to 75,000 clones, approximately 93% of which are singletons. V usage is TRBV11-1 and J usage is TRBJ1-4; D gene ambiguous. The sequenced sample was peripheral blood. The clonotype was recovered from a man between 65 and 85 years old with active COVID-19. The CDR3 loop is CASSFPEKLFF. As DNA, the CDR3 is TGTGCCAGCAGCTTCCCAGAAAAACTGTTTTTT.